This passage covers 12 T cell receptor beta chains from one sample sequenced in a study of T cells after posttransplantation cyclophosphamide. Busulfan-fludarabine conditioning, marrow transplant, and cyclophosphamide on days +3 and +4 were administered. Repertoires were generated with immunoSEQ multiplex PCR, while TCRdb's copy carries only in-frame clones and drops some. The sample has roughly 20,000 clones, around 70% seen once; the top ten hold 25% to 30%. Sequenced here: PBMCs, sampled after an allogeneic stem cell transplant with post-transplant cyclophosphamide. The receptors shown here come from a male patient between 25 and 39 years old who received an allogeneic stem cell transplant from a related donor, was CMV-positive, and had acute GVHD only. Some T cells may be supplied by the graft donor.

This clone was counted a single time. The chain uses TRBV16 and TRBJ1-1; TRBD1 is a possible D gene (5 bases). V was shortened by 0 bases and J by 4 bases, with 6 bases between the two germline ends. The V gene's germline CDR1 is KGHSY and CDR2 FQNENV. The CDR3 runs to 13 residues. The CDR3 protein is CASSQSGGTEAFF. In DNA, the CDR3 is TGTGCCAGCAGCCAATCCGGGGGCACTGAAGCTTTCTTT.

The chain combines TRBV14 with TRBJ2-3; D might be TRBD2 (6 bases). V lost 4 bases and J lost 6, with 17 bases in between. The CDR3 is 15 residues long. CDR1 is SGHDN, CDR2 FVKESK, per germline. CDR3 loop: CASSPPTGERDTQYF. The DNA for the CDR3 is TGTGCCAGCAGCCCACCGACGGGGGAGAGGGATACGCAGTATTTT.

This clone was counted between two and nine times. The rearrangement links TRBV25-1 to TRBJ2-2; the match to TRBD2 covers 9 bases. The V segment lost 1 base and the J segment 6 bases; nucleotides outside the gene matches: 6. This CDR3 is 16 amino acids long. CDR1 is MGHDK and CDR2 is SYGVNS in the germline V gene. The CDR3 nucleotides are TGTGCCAGCAGTGAATCCTTAGCGGGGGTATCCGGGGAGCTGTTTTTT. Translated, it gives CASSESLAGVSGELFF.

This clone was observed once. This chain connects TRBV10-1 to TRBJ1-3; possibly TRBD1 for D (5 bases). Germline V gene data show CDR1 as WNHNN and CDR2 as SYGVQD (reference sequence). The CDR3 spans 14 residues. V dropped 9 bases and J dropped 4 bases, with 16 bases sitting between them. The CDR3 here is CASPQGAEGNTIYF. The CDR3 nucleotides read TGCGCCAGTCCCCAGGGCGCGGAAGGAAACACCATATATTTT.

The CDR3 DNA reads as TGCAGCGACTGGGACAGCATCTCGAGCTACACCTTC. Translated, it gives CSDWDSISSYTF. This chain links TRBV29-1 with TRBJ1-2; TRBD1 matches at 7 bases. There are 12 residues in the CDR3. The germline gives CDR1 SQVTM, CDR2 ANQGSEA. The V gene end was trimmed by 7 bases and the J gene end by 9 bases; junction bases not matched to a gene: 11.

The chain is built from TRBV4-1 and TRBJ1-3; the match to TRBD1 covers 8 bases. Germline V CDR1 and CDR2: MGHRA, YSYEKL. Germline trimming cut 3 bases from V and 4 bases from J; bases unmatched to any gene: 8. The CDR3 covers 16 residues. The CDR3 DNA is TGCGCCAGCAGCCAGGATCTCCGGGACAGGGGAAACACCATATATTTT. This codes for CASSQDLRDRGNTIYF.

This sequence joins TRBV11-2 and TRBJ2-3; the match to TRBD2 covers 9 bases. Germline assignment: CDR1 SGHAT and CDR2 FQNNGV. V lost 1 base to trimming and J lost 2 bases; unmatched junction nucleotides: 4. The CDR3 extends over 16 amino acids. CDR3 loop: CASSLVLAGNTDTQYF. DNA for the CDR3: TGTGCCAGCAGCTTAGTGCTAGCGGGGAACACAGATACGCAGTATTTT. The whole variable domain, filled in from reference TRBV11-2 and TRBJ2-3, reads EAGVAQSPRYKIIEKRQSVAFWCNPISGHATLYWYQQILGQGPKLLIQFQNNGVVDDSQLPKDRFSAERLKGVDSTLKIQPAKLEDSAVYLCASSLVLAGNTDTQYFGPGTRLTVL.

The genes are TRBV10-1 and TRBJ2-3, with 10 bases lining up with TRBD1. CDR3 length equals 14 residues. J was trimmed by 3 bases and V by 6 bases; bases with no gene match: 3. Germline lookup yields CDR1 WNHNN and CDR2 SYGVQD (reference sequence). The DNA for the CDR3 is TGCGCCAGCAGGGGGGACAGGGGAACAGATACGCAGTATTTT. It translates to CASRGDRGTDTQYF.

This chain links TRBV20-1 with TRBJ2-7; D perhaps matches TRBD1 (5 bases). The CDR3 runs to 11 residues. Germline V gene lookup returns CDR1 DFQATT and CDR2 SNEGSKA (reference sequence). The CDR3 loop is CSAYRSHEQYF. CDR3 DNA sequence: TGCAGCGCGTACAGGTCCCACGAGCAGTACTTC.

V and J are TRBV2 and TRBJ1-2; the D is unclear. Trimming left V 4 bases short and J 8 bases short, with 11 bases between. There are 12 residues in the CDR3. Germline V gene sequence: CDR1 SNHLY, CDR2 FYNNEI. CDR3 bases: TGTGCCAGCAGTGGAGAGAGGGCCGGCTACACCTTC. Amino acid sequence: CASSGERAGYTF.

The rearrangement joins TRBV5-4 to TRBJ2-1, with TRBD1 identical over 8 bases. The CDR3 is 15 amino acids. Germline V CDR1 and CDR2: SGHNT, YYREEE (reference sequence). With 0 bases clipped from V and 3 bases from J, the junction kept 2 bases outside the gene matches. CDR3 sequence reads: CASSLVQGVYNEQFF. The DNA for the CDR3 is TGTGCCAGCAGCTTGGTACAGGGGGTCTACAATGAGCAGTTCTTC. The whole variable domain, filled in from reference TRBV5-4 and TRBJ2-1, reads ETGVTQSPTHLIKTRGQQVTLRCSSQSGHNTVSWYQQALGQGPQFIFQYYREEENGRGNFPPRFSGLQFPNYSSELNVNALELDDSALYLCASSLVQGVYNEQFFGPGTRLTVL.

The V call is TRBV2, the J call TRBJ2-5; D possibly corresponds to TRBD1 (5 bases). The CDR3 consists of 13 residues. Germline V gene data show CDR1 as SNHLY and CDR2 as FYNNEI. Trimming removed 5 bases from V and 1 base from J, with 8 bases in between. The DNA of the CDR3 is TGTGCCAGCAGTAGGGGCTTCCAAGAGACCCAGTACTTC. Protein: CASSRGFQETQYF. The variable domain in full, completed from reference TRBV2 and TRBJ2-5, reads EPEVTQTPSHQVTQMGQEVILRCVPISNHLYFYWYRQILGQKVEFLVSFYNNEISEKSEIFDDQFSVERPDGSNFTLKIRSTKLEDSAMYFCASSRGFQETQYFGPGTRLLVL.